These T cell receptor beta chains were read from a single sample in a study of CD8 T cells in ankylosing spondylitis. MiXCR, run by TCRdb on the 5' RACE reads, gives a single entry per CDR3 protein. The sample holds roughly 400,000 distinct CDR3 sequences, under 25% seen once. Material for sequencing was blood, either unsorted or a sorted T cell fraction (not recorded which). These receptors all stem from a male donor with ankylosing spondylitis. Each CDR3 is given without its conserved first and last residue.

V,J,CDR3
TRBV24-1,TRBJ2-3,ATSDGTSDTDTQY
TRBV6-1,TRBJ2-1,ASSPEGGAGGPYNEQF
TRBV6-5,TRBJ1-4,ASSYSLQGSFSNEKLF
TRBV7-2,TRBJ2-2,ASSLLGFRELF
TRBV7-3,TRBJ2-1,ASSKTGIVNEQF
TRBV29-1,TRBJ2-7,STGTAYEQY
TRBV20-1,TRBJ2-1,SCVQGSSYNEQF
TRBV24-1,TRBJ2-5,ATSQPIQETQY
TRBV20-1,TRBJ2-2,SAPYTSGPRTGELF
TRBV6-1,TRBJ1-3,ASRGARDGTIY
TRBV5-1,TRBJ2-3,ASSAGSDTQY
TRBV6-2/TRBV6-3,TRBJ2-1,ASSHRDNEQF
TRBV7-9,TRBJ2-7,ASRDLTGGSTHEQY
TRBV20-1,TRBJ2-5,SAKGLAGTQETQY
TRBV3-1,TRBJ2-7,ASSPETSGGSSYEQY
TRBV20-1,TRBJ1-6,SAERGYNSPLH
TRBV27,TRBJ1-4,ASRRNRVGTEKLF
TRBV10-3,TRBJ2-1,AISGLAGGYNEQF
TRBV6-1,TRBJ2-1,ASSEGTGGRSYNEQF
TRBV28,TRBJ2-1,ASSGGGPSYNEQF
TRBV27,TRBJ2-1,ASSLQELAFRF
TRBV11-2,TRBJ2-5,ASSHPPDFTPY
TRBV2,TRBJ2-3,ASSSGTHSTDTQY
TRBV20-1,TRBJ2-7,SARDLSGSGYEQY
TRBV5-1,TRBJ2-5,ASSLNGRAPGETQY
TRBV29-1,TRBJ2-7,SGGQGSGYEQY
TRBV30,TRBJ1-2,AWEDRGDYGYT
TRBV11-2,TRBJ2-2,ASSFASGRGTGELF
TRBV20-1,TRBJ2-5,SASGQGSGRETQY
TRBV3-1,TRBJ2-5,ASSQGRQGETQY
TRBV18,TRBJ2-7,ASSRGAGEQY
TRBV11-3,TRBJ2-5,ASSLVWGETQY
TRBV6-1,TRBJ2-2,ASSRPSGEGELF
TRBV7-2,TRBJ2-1,ASSWTRSEQF
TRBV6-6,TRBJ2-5,ASSWVQETQY
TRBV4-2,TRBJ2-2,ASSRTDRDNTGELF
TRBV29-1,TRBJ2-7,SVPSGVSGLTYEQY
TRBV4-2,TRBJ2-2,ASSLRRAYTGELF
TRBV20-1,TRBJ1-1,SASSPWDTEAF
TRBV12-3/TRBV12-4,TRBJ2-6,ASSSRFSGANVLT
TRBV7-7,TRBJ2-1,ASSSDSSNEQF
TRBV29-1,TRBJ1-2,SVDGTGAINYGYT
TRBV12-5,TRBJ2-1,ASGFPSGRIVGEQF
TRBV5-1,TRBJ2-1,ASSLQAPDNEQF
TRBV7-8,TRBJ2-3,ASSFPRGQRNTQY
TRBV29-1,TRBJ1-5,SATRTDDSNQPQH